The 32 T cell receptor beta chains below come from one sample, sequenced in a study of radiation and T cells in renal cell carcinoma. The time point was: blood 4 weeks post-SBRT, at nephrectomy. Treatment meaning: 15 Gy SBRT to primary tumor, nephrectomy 4 weeks later. Assay used: immunoSEQ multiplex PCR; TCRdb lists only in-frame clones, some missing. Of more than 60,000 clones in the sample, approximately 87% were seen once. This material consisted of blood, taken from a patient whose treatment included radiotherapy and nephrectomy. All receptors come from a woman aged 60-75 years with renal cell carcinoma.

The rearrangement uses TRBV6-6 and TRBJ2-5; D call uncertain. CDR1 and CDR2 (germline): MNHNY, SVGAGI (reference sequence). Trimming left V 4 bases short and J 3 bases short, with 6 bases between. The CDR3 has 12 residues. The CDR3 is CASSSTEETQYF. CDR3 sequence (DNA): TGTGCCAGCAGTTCCACTGAAGAGACCCAGTACTTC.

The V and J genes are TRBV7-6 and TRBJ1-1; D remains unclear. The CDR3 runs to 13 residues. CDR1 is SGHVS and CDR2 is FNYEAQ in the germline V gene. Trimming shortened V by 5 bases and J by 1 base, and 8 bases separated the two germline ends. The CDR3 DNA reads TGTGCCAGCAGCCCGACATGGAACACTGAAGCTTTCTTT. Translating it yields CASSPTWNTEAFF.

The V and J genes are TRBV9 and TRBJ2-3; the D gene is possibly TRBD2 (6 bases). The CDR3 sequence is 14 residues long. Germline V gives CDR1 SGDLS, CDR2 YYNGEE. V lost 2 bases, J lost 3 bases, and 10 bases lay in between. Here the CDR3 DNA reads TGTGCCAGCAGCGTGGGGACTTATACAGATACGCAGTATTTT. This translates into CASSVGTYTDTQYF.

In this sample, this clone turned up once. The chain recombines TRBV28 with TRBJ1-5, with D possibly TRBD1 on 5 matching bases. The CDR3 extends over 14 amino acids. V gave up 7 bases and J gave up 7 bases, with 17 bases separating them. Looked up from germline, CDR1 is MDHEN and CDR2 is SYDVKM. The CDR3 sequence is CASTRAGLGQPQHF. The DNA of the CDR3 is TGTGCCAGCACCCGGGCGGGGCTGGGCCAGCCCCAGCATTTT.

This chain connects TRBV4-1 to TRBJ2-1, with 9 bases fitting TRBD2. There are 16 residues in the CDR3. CDR1 MGHRA and CDR2 YSYEKL come from the germline V gene. J lost 7 bases, V lost 0 bases, and 7 bases had no gene match. CDR3 loop: CASSQDSSGRGNEQFF. The DNA for the CDR3 is TGCGCCAGCAGCCAAGATAGTAGCGGGAGAGGTAATGAGCAGTTCTTC.

This clone was found many times. CDR3 amino acids: CASSLGGGGYEQYF. The CDR3 DNA sequence: TGTGCCAGCAGCTTAGGAGGGGGCGGGTACGAGCAGTACTTC. The chain is built from TRBV7-9 and TRBJ2-7; 7 bases are a match to TRBD1. The CDR3 extends over 14 amino acids. V was pared by 1 base and J by 4 bases, with 4 bases of the junction left unmatched. Germline V gene sequence: CDR1 SEHNR, CDR2 FQNEAQ (reference sequence). Based on the CDR3 plus reference TRBV7-9 and TRBJ2-7, the full variable domain is DTGVSQNPRHKITKRGQNVTFRCDPISEHNRLYWYRQTLGQGPEFLTYFQNEAQLEKSRLLSDRFSAERPKGSFSTLEIQRTEQGDSAMYLCASSLGGGGYEQYFGPGTRLTVT.

The chain links TRBV19 to TRBJ2-4; no clear D. The CDR3 contains 14 residues. Germline lookup yields CDR1 LNHDA and CDR2 SQIVND (reference sequence). Trimming removed 3 bases from V and 6 bases from J, with 12 bases in between. The CDR3 DNA is TGTGCCAGTAGTATCGGCGATTGGATAAACATTCAGTACTTC. It yields the protein CASSIGDWINIQYF.

The V call is TRBV14, the J call TRBJ2-7; D is possibly TRBD1 (6 bases). The germline V gene encodes CDR1 SGHDN and CDR2 FVKESK. V lost 0 bases, J lost 6 bases, and 12 bases lay in between. This CDR3 region has 14 residues. Here the CDR3 reads CASSQDRGYREQYF. The CDR3 nucleotides read TGTGCCAGCAGCCAAGACAGGGGATATCGCGAGCAGTACTTC.

Written as DNA, the CDR3 is TGCAGCGCGTCGGGTGAGCAGTTCTTC. This translates into CSASGEQFF. The chain links TRBV29-1 to TRBJ2-1; no clear D. The V end was cut by 7 bases, the J end by 9 bases, with 7 bases between. The CDR3 length is 9 residues. Germline V gene lookup returns CDR1 SQVTM and CDR2 ANQGSEA.

The chain has TRBV5-4 and TRBJ2-1, with D perhaps matching TRBD2 (6 bases). The CDR3 is 15 amino acids. CDR1 is SGHNT and CDR2 is YYREEE in the germline V gene (reference sequence). Trimming took off 4 bases at V and 0 bases at J, with 11 bases between the two ends. CDR3: CASSPLAYSYNEQFF. CDR3 DNA: TGTGCCAGCAGCCCTCTAGCGTACTCCTACAATGAGCAGTTCTTC.

The V gene is TRBV5-6, the J gene TRBJ2-5; 7 bases map to TRBD1. CDR1 SGHDT and CDR2 YYEEEE come from the germline V gene. Losses at the gene ends were 4 bases for V and 3 bases for J; bases not matched to a gene: 3. The CDR3 is made up of 13 amino acids. As DNA, the CDR3 is TGTGCCAGCAGCCCCGGGACAGAAGAGACCCAGTACTTC. Residues: CASSPGTEETQYF.

The chain recombines TRBV5-1 with TRBJ2-7, with D unclear. Per the germline V gene, CDR1 is SGHRS and CDR2 is YFSETQ. V dropped 0 bases and J dropped 1 base, with 11 bases sitting between them. The length of the CDR3 is 15 residues. Here the CDR3 DNA reads TGCGCCAGCAGCTTGGCTTCCGGTAATTCCTACGAGCAGTACTTC. Translation gives CASSLASGNSYEQYF.

This chain uses TRBV4-1 with TRBJ1-2, with D perhaps TRBD1 (5 bases). The germline V and J ends were trimmed by 3 bases and 4 bases, with 12 bases remaining between them. The CDR3 loop spans 14 amino acids. In germline, CDR1 is MGHRA, CDR2 YSYEKL. The CDR3 is CASSHQGLGYGYTF. The CDR3 nucleotides read TGCGCCAGCAGCCACCAGGGTTTGGGCTATGGCTACACCTTC.

The chain joins TRBV14 to TRBJ2-1, with D maybe TRBD1 (5 bases). The germline V gene has CDR1 SGHDN and CDR2 FVKESK. V lost 5 bases, J lost 9 bases, and 17 bases lay in between. The CDR3 runs 14 residues. CDR3 sequence reads: CASSLNVGRGEQFF. The CDR3 DNA reads as TGTGCCAGCAGCTTGAATGTAGGTAGGGGTGAGCAGTTCTTC.

In regard to this clone: Different DNA sequences within this sample yield the same CDR3. Here the CDR3 reads CASSLGTGSYEQYF. DNA of the CDR3: TGTGCCAGCAGTTTGGGCACGGGGTCGTACGAGCAGTACTTC. The rearrangement joins TRBV28 to TRBJ2-7, with D perhaps matching TRBD2 (5 bases). Germline lookup yields CDR1 MDHEN and CDR2 SYDVKM. The CDR3 is 14 amino acids. V lost 3 bases and J lost 4, with 13 bases in between. Filled out from reference TRBV28 and TRBJ2-7, the complete variable domain reads DVKVTQSSRYLVKRTGEKVFLECVQDMDHENMFWYRQDPGLGLRLIYFSYDVKMKEKGDIPEGYSVSREKKERFSLILESASTNQTSMYLCASSLGTGSYEQYFGPGTRLTVT.

This clone has just a few counts. The chain employs TRBV6-1 and TRBJ1-5; possible D gene TRBD1, 5 bases. Looked up from germline, CDR1 is MNHNS and CDR2 is SASEGT. The V gene lost 5 bases and the J gene lost 7 bases, with 12 bases spanning the gap. CDR3 length: 13 residues. CDR3 DNA: TGTGCCAGCAGTTCGGGGCAGGGCCAGCCCCAGCATTTT. It codes for CASSSGQGQPQHF.

The genes are TRBV27 and TRBJ1-2; D might be TRBD1 (6 bases). V was pared by 6 bases and J by 2 bases, with 13 bases between. Germline V gene data show CDR1 as MNHEY and CDR2 as SMNVEV (reference sequence). There are 14 residues in the CDR3. The CDR3 is CASSYNGQNYGYTF. DNA of the CDR3: TGTGCCAGCAGCTATAACGGACAGAACTATGGCTACACCTTC.

The chain combines TRBV28 with TRBJ1-4, with D hard to call. Germline V CDR1 and CDR2: MDHEN, SYDVKM. The CDR3 is 14 residues long. V lost 7 bases, J lost 8 bases, and 17 bases lay in between. In nucleotides, the CDR3 is TGTGCCAGCACTGTATTAGCAAGTCGAGAAAAACTGTTTTTT. Translating gives CASTVLASREKLFF.

This sequence joins TRBV14 and TRBJ2-7; D might be TRBD2 (5 bases). Germline values: CDR1 SGHDN, CDR2 FVKESK. Trimming removed 3 bases at V and 3 bases at J, with 9 bases between. The CDR3 runs to 13 residues. CDR3 residues: CASSHPGVYEQYF. In DNA form, the CDR3 reads TGTGCCAGCAGCCACCCCGGGGTCTACGAGCAGTACTTC. Full variable domain (rest looked up from reference TRBV14 and TRBJ2-7): EAGVTQFPSHSVIEKGQTVTLRCDPISGHDNLYWYRRVMGKEIKFLLHFVKESKQDESGMPNNRFLAERTGGTYSTLKVQPAELEDSGVYFCASSHPGVYEQYFGPGTRLTVT.

This sequence joins TRBV30 and TRBJ1-5, with a tentative D call TRBD1 (5 bases). V lost 0 bases and J lost 4, with 16 bases in between. The CDR3 contains 16 residues. CDR1 is GTSNPN, CDR2 SVGIG, per germline (reference sequence). As DNA, the CDR3 is TGTGCCTGGAGTGTAAAGCAGGGAGGGGAAAATCAGCCCCAGCATTTT. Amino acids: CAWSVKQGGENQPQHF. Full variable domain (outside the CDR3, taken from reference TRBV30 and TRBJ1-5): SQTIHQWPATLVQPVGSPLSLECTVEGTSNPNLYWYRQAAGRGLQLLFYSVGIGQISSEVPQNLSASRPQDRQFILSSKKLLLSDSGFYLCAWSVKQGGENQPQHFGDGTRLSIL.

The J gene is TRBJ2-5, the V gene TRBV6-9; 10 nucleotides agree with TRBD1. Trimming cost V 6 bases and J 5 bases; bases outside gene matches: 3. The germline V gene has CDR1 MNHGY and CDR2 SVAAGI. The CDR3 sequence is 13 residues long. The DNA of the CDR3 is TGTGCCAGCAGCGACAGGGGGCTCGAGACCCAGTACTTC. Translating it yields CASSDRGLETQYF.

This clone came up once. In nucleotides, the CDR3 is TGTGCCAGCAGCCCCCGGACTAGCGGGGTTAGGAATGAGCAGTTCTTC. Its protein product is CASSPRTSGVRNEQFF. The chain combines TRBV11-3 with TRBJ2-1; 12 nucleotides agree with TRBD2. Germline V gene data show CDR1 as SGHNT and CDR2 as YENEEA. V shed 5 bases, J shed 7 bases, and the junction held 9 bases outside the gene matches. The CDR3 is 16 residues long.

V gene TRBV19 combines with J gene TRBJ2-7, with 10 nucleotides matching TRBD2. The CDR3 runs 15 residues. V gave up 3 bases and J gave up 3 bases; unmatched junction bases: 5. Per the germline V gene, CDR1 is LNHDA and CDR2 is SQIVND (reference sequence). The CDR3 protein is CASSMVASGGYEQYF. As DNA, the CDR3 is TGTGCCAGTAGTATGGTGGCTAGCGGGGGCTACGAGCAGTACTTC.

DNA for the CDR3: TGTGCCAGCAGCTTAGGAGAACATCTTTACGAGCAGTACTTC. It codes for CASSLGEHLYEQYF. The chain has TRBV7-2 and TRBJ2-7; D gene uncertain. Germline CDR1 and CDR2: SGHTA and FQGNSA. The V end lost 1 base, the J end lost 4 bases, and 11 bases lay between the germline ends. The CDR3 is 14 amino acids.

The chain uses TRBV10-1 and TRBJ2-3, with 9 nucleotides matching TRBD2. The CDR3 is made up of 16 amino acids. V shed 4 bases and J 0 bases; nucleotides not matched to a gene: 5. The germline V gene has CDR1 WNHNN and CDR2 SYGVQD (reference sequence). The CDR3 loop reads CASSAPSGASTDTQYF. CDR3 sequence (DNA): TGCGCCAGCAGTGCTCCTAGCGGGGCTAGCACAGATACGCAGTATTTT.

This clone was seen a handful of times. The rearrangement uses TRBV27 and TRBJ1-1; D is unresolved. V lost 6 bases and J 1 base, leaving 12 bases between the germline ends. Germline V gene sequence: CDR1 MNHEY, CDR2 SMNVEV (reference sequence). This CDR3 is 14 amino acids long. CDR3 nucleotides: TGTGCCAGCAGCCAATCATCGTGGAACACTGAAGCTTTCTTT. Translation gives CASSQSSWNTEAFF.

The V gene is TRBV18, the J gene TRBJ2-4; 9 positions match TRBD1. Germline values: CDR1 KGHSH, CDR2 LQKENI. Trimming took 4 bases from V and 3 from J; bases not matched to a gene: 4. The CDR3 sequence is 15 residues long. The CDR3 region has the DNA TGTGCCAGCTCACTGCAGGGACAGGGCAAAAACATTCAGTACTTC. Its translation: CASSLQGQGKNIQYF.

V and J are TRBV11-2 and TRBJ2-7; possibly TRBD2 for D (5 bases). The CDR3 sequence is 11 residues long. Germline CDR1 reads SGHAT; CDR2 reads FQNNGV. Deletions cut 4 bases from V and 6 bases from J, with 7 bases between. The CDR3 nucleotides read TGTGCCAGCAGCTCTAGCCGCGAGCAGTACTTC. It is translated as CASSSSREQYF.

The chain joins TRBV28 to TRBJ1-2; no reliable D call. CDR1 MDHEN and CDR2 SYDVKM come from the germline V gene. CDR3 length: 12 residues. Trimming took off 4 bases at V and 5 bases at J, with 8 bases between the two ends. DNA for the CDR3: TGTGCCAGCAGTTCATACGGGTATGGCTACACCTTC. This encodes CASSSYGYGYTF.

In this sample, this clone turned up once. V usage is TRBV2 and J usage is TRBJ2-2; 7 nucleotides line up with TRBD2. CDR1 and CDR2 from the germline V gene are SNHLY and FYNNEI. The CDR3 contains 14 residues. The trim removed 8 bases at V and 2 bases at J, leaving 5 bases unmatched. The CDR3 loop reads CASQAGLNTGELFF. The CDR3 DNA sequence: TGTGCCAGCCAGGCGGGACTAAACACCGGGGAGCTGTTTTTT.

The rearrangement links TRBV7-2 to TRBJ2-7; 9 bases line up with TRBD1. The CDR3 covers 14 residues. With 7 bases clipped from V and 5 bases from J, the junction kept 9 bases outside the gene matches. Germline V CDR1 and CDR2: SGHTA, FQGNSA. The CDR3 region is CASTSTGGKHEQYF. The CDR3 DNA follows: TGTGCCAGCACTTCGACAGGGGGGAAACACGAGCAGTACTTC. Based on the CDR3 plus reference TRBV7-2 and TRBJ2-7, the full variable domain is GAGVSQSPSNKVTEKGKDVELRCDPISGHTALYWYRQSLGQGLEFLIYFQGNSAPDKSGLPSDRFSAERTGGSVSTLTIQRTQQEDSAVYLCASTSTGGKHEQYFGPGTRLTVT.

In DNA, the CDR3 is TGTGCCAGCAGCCCCCCGCCAAGCTATGGCTACACCTTC. Protein sequence: CASSPPPSYGYTF. V and J are TRBV6-6 and TRBJ1-2; D remains unclear. V shed 6 bases and J shed 4 bases, with 12 bases lying between them. The germline V gene encodes CDR1 MNHNY and CDR2 SVGAGI (reference sequence). The CDR3 loop spans 13 amino acids.